One sample yielded the 30 T cell receptor beta chains listed below, sequenced in a study of CD8+CD57+ T cells in acquired aplastic anemia. Sequencing was done on patients that had shown CD8+CD57+ cell expansion by flow cytometry. The template for TCR beta VDJ and CDR3 sequence profiling was genomic DNA. TCRdb re-called the reads through MiXCR, storing one row per CDR3 protein. Of hundreds of thousands of distinct CDR3 sequences in the sample, roughly 53% were seen once. What was sequenced was sorted CD4+, CD8+, or CD8+CD57+ T cells (not recorded which) from PBMCs. Source of these receptors: a human donor with aplastic anemia.

The chain recombines TRBV7-2 with TRBJ2-7; perhaps TRBD1 as D (6 bases). Between the trimmed V and J ends, which lost 1 base and 6 bases, there was a span of 10 bases. CDR1 is SGHTA, CDR2 FQGNSA, per germline. This CDR3 contains 13 residues. This CDR3 reads CASSLVSGVEQYF. The CDR3, as DNA: TGTGCCAGCAGCTTAGTGTCAGGGGTCGAGCAGTACTTC. Complete variable domain (other parts from reference TRBV7-2 and TRBJ2-7): GAGVSQSPSNKVTEKGKDVELRCDPISGHTALYWYRQSLGQGLEFLIYFQGNSAPDKSGLPSDRFSAERTGGSVSTLTIQRTQQEDSAVYLCASSLVSGVEQYFGPGTRLTVT.

A single count supports this clonotype. A junction end diverges from the germline sequence, so it may reflect a read error. The gene calls are TRBV7-9 and TRBJ2-2, with 8 bases fitting TRBD1. Germline V gene data show CDR1 as SEHNR and CDR2 as FQNEAQ (reference sequence). The CDR3 contains 20 residues. The CDR3 reads CASSLGWAGGAEWGTGGLFF. The CDR3 bases are TGTGCCAGCAGCTTAGGGTGGGCAGGGGGCGCCGAATGGGGAACCGGGGGGCTGTTTTTT. The full variable domain, completed using reference TRBV7-9 and TRBJ2-2, is DTGVSQNPRHKITKRGQNVTFRCDPISEHNRLYWYRQTLGQGPEFLTYFQNEAQLEKSRLLSDRFSAERPKGSFSTLEIQRTEQGDSAMYLCASSLGWAGGAEWGTGGLFFGEGSRLTVL.

Turning to this clonotype: Relative to the germline gene, one junction end is altered; a read error may explain this. The rearrangement joins TRBV3-1 to TRBJ1-4; 9 nucleotides agree with TRBD1. This CDR3 is built from 15 residues. Germline V CDR1 and CDR2: LGHDT, YNNKEL (reference sequence). The CDR3 loop is CASSNTGGFNEKLLF. CDR3 nucleotide sequence: TGTGCCAGCAGCAATACAGGGGGCTTTAATGAAAAACTGCTTTTT.

This clonotype was observed once. V and J are TRBV12-3 or TRBV12-4 and TRBJ2-7; possibly TRBD1 for D (6 bases). Trimming removed 5 bases at V and 1 base at J, with 12 bases between. The CDR3 sequence is 14 residues long. CDR3 sequence reads: CASSPGHGSYEQYF. In DNA form, the CDR3 reads TGTGCCAGCAGTCCGGGACACGGATCCTACGAGCAGTACTTC.

This clonotype came up many times. This chain joins TRBV5-8 and TRBJ2-1; either TRBD1 or TRBD2 may fit D (5 bases each). Trimming shortened V by 2 bases and J by 0 bases, and 9 bases separated the two germline ends. The germline gives CDR1 SGHTS, CDR2 YDEGEE. This CDR3 spans 15 amino acids. CDR3 protein: CASSFEGNSYNEQFF. CDR3 DNA sequence: TGTGCCAGCAGCTTCGAGGGGAACTCCTACAATGAGCAGTTCTTC.

V and J are TRBV6-2 or TRBV6-3 and TRBJ1-6; 7 bases map to TRBD1. J was trimmed by 5 bases and V by 5 bases; bases with no gene match: 6. The CDR3 has 15 residues. Germline CDR1 MNHEY, CDR2 SVGEGT. CDR3 sequence (DNA): TGTGCCAGCAGTCAACCCGACAGGGATAATTCACCCCTCCACTTT. This gives the protein CASSQPDRDNSPLHF.

The table lists this clonotype with a few counts. One end of the junction does not line up with germline, which may come from a read error. The rearrangement links TRBV5-1 to TRBJ2-5; D not resolved. Looked up from germline, CDR1 is SGHRS and CDR2 is YFSETQ. The CDR3 covers 11 residues. CDR3 in DNA: TGCGCCTGCAGCAGTCAAGAGACCCAGTACTTC. Translating it yields CACSSQETQYF.

This clonotype occurred many times. The chain employs TRBV6-5 and TRBJ1-6; no clear D gene. The length of the CDR3 is 15 residues. V was clipped by 2 bases and J by 9 bases, with 14 bases between them. The germline CDR1 and CDR2 sequences are MNHEY and SVGAGI. CDR3 nucleotides: TGTGCCAGCAGTTACCGGACCCCTTCTAGTTCACCCCTCCACTTT. Its protein is CASSYRTPSSSPLHF.

The chain joins TRBV29-1 to TRBJ2-1; D gene ambiguous. Germline V gene data show CDR1 as SQVTM and CDR2 as ANQGSEA. This CDR3 contains 10 residues. Trimming shortened V by 3 bases and J by 7 bases, and 4 bases separated the two germline ends. In DNA form, the CDR3 reads TGCAGCGTTGACCATAATGAGCAGTTCTTC. Its translation is CSVDHNEQFF.

V is TRBV7-6 and J is TRBJ2-7; weak D call: TRBD1 (6 bases). The CDR3 covers 15 residues. Germline V gives CDR1 SGHVS, CDR2 FNYEAQ. The V end lost 3 bases, the J end lost 2 bases, and 14 bases lay between the germline ends. DNA of the CDR3: TGTGCCAGCAGCTTTGTCCAGGGGCACCCCTACGAGCAGTACTTC. It yields the protein CASSFVQGHPYEQYF.

This rearrangement joins TRBV7-2 to TRBJ1-2; maybe TRBD1 (6 bases). V lost 5 bases and J lost 2, with 12 bases in between. The CDR3 consists of 14 residues. Germline CDR1 is SGHTA and CDR2 is FQGNSA. The CDR3 nucleotides are TGTGCCAGCAGCCGGGACACAGGGAACTATGGCTACACCTTC. This gives the protein CASSRDTGNYGYTF. Drawing the rest from reference TRBV7-2 and TRBJ1-2, the complete variable domain is GAGVSQSPSNKVTEKGKDVELRCDPISGHTALYWYRQSLGQGLEFLIYFQGNSAPDKSGLPSDRFSAERTGGSVSTLTIQRTQQEDSAVYLCASSRDTGNYGYTFGSGTRLTVV.

The chain employs TRBV29-1 and TRBJ1-1; D may be TRBD1 (5 bases). Looked up from germline, CDR1 is SQVTM and CDR2 is ANQGSEA. This CDR3 contains 16 residues. Trimming shortened V by 6 bases and J by 5 bases, and 25 bases separated the two germline ends. CDR3 in amino acids: CSVLGGPRGEGTEAFF. The CDR3 DNA follows: TGCAGCGTCCTCGGGGGACCAAGGGGAGAGGGGACTGAAGCTTTCTTT.

This clonotype was observed many times. J is TRBJ1-5 and V is TRBV7-9, with D possibly TRBD1 on 5 matching bases. The CDR3 length is 13 residues. V was cut by 5 bases and J by 6 bases, with 11 bases left in between. The germline V gene encodes CDR1 SEHNR and CDR2 FQNEAQ (reference sequence). The DNA for the CDR3 is TGTGCCAGCAGCGTCGCGGGGGTTCAGCCCCAGCATTTT. Encoded protein: CASSVAGVQPQHF.

This clonotype has only a few counts. The chain uses TRBV2 and TRBJ2-7; 11 bases agree with TRBD1. V lost 11 bases, J lost 6 bases, and 15 bases stayed unmatched. This CDR3 has 15 residues. Germline V gene lookup returns CDR1 SNHLY and CDR2 FYNNEI. The CDR3 DNA is TGTGCCGCCTCCAACCCGGGACAGGGGGGCGTCGAGCAGTACTTC. It encodes CAASNPGQGGVEQYF.

This chain uses TRBV20-1 with TRBJ1-5; TRBD1 aligns across 7 bases. This CDR3 has 13 amino acids. J gave up 3 bases and V 3 bases, and 2 bases lay outside the gene matches. Germline CDR1 and CDR2: DFQATT and SNEGSKA (reference sequence). CDR3 in DNA: TGCAGTGCTAGGACAGGGTTCAATCAGCCCCAGCATTTT. Encoded protein: CSARTGFNQPQHF.

This clonotype was counted only a few times. V gene TRBV18 combines with J gene TRBJ1-1; D gene ambiguous. The germline V gene has CDR1 KGHSH and CDR2 LQKENI. The CDR3 consists of 13 residues. With 2 bases removed from V and 1 base from J, the gap between germline ends came to 5 bases. The CDR3 nucleotides are TGTGCCAGCTCACCAGATCAGAACACTGAAGCTTTCTTT. Translating it yields CASSPDQNTEAFF.

This clonotype was seen ten or more times. This rearrangement joins TRBV24-1 to TRBJ2-3, with a possible D match to TRBD1 (5 bases). CDR1 is KGHDR and CDR2 is SFDVKD in the germline V gene. CDR3 length equals 14 residues. Deletions cut 4 bases from V and 2 bases from J, with 9 bases between. The CDR3 bases are TGTGCCACCAGTGAGTTAGGGGACACAGATACGCAGTATTTT. It yields the protein CATSELGDTDTQYF.

The chain carries TRBV13 and TRBJ2-7, with D possibly matching TRBD2 (6 bases). V was cut by 4 bases and J by 3 bases, with 13 bases left in between. This CDR3 spans 14 amino acids. Germline V CDR1 and CDR2: PRHDT, FYEKMQ (reference sequence). The CDR3 nucleotides read TGTGCCAGCAGCTCCCGGGACTTGAGCTACGAGCAGTACTTC. Protein product: CASSSRDLSYEQYF. The variable domain in full, with the rest retrieved from reference TRBV13 and TRBJ2-7, is AAGVIQSPRHLIKEKRETATLKCYPIPRHDTVYWYQQGPGQDPQFLISFYEKMQSDKGSIPDRFSAQQFSDYHSELNMSSLELGDSALYFCASSSRDLSYEQYFGPGTRLTVT.

This clonotype appeared many times. V gene TRBV2 combines with J gene TRBJ1-6; D is uncertain. The length of the CDR3 is 12 residues. The V end was cut by 7 bases, the J end by 10 bases, with 11 bases between. Germline-derived CDR1 and CDR2 are SNHLY and FYNNEI. CDR3 DNA: TGTGCCAGCAAGGCAGAGAGATCACCCCTCCACTTT. Translating it yields CASKAERSPLHF.

This chain links TRBV19 with TRBJ2-7; D is possibly TRBD1 (6 bases). The CDR3 length is 14 residues. Deletions cut 6 bases from V and 2 bases from J, with 14 bases between. CDR1 is LNHDA and CDR2 is SQIVND in the germline V gene (reference sequence). CDR3 amino acids: CASSPQGPAYEQYF. The CDR3 DNA reads TGTGCCAGTAGCCCGCAGGGGCCAGCCTACGAGCAGTACTTC. Complete variable domain (other parts from reference TRBV19 and TRBJ2-7): DGGITQSPKYLFRKEGQNVTLSCEQNLNHDAMYWYRQDPGQGLRLIYYSQIVNDFQKGDIAEGYSVSREKKESFPLTVTSAQKNPTAFYLCASSPQGPAYEQYFGPGTRLTVT.

J is TRBJ1-1 and V is TRBV7-3; the match to TRBD1 covers 7 bases. Trimming took 2 bases from V and 4 from J; bases not matched to a gene: 7. The CDR3 has 15 residues. CDR1 SGHTA and CDR2 FQGTGA come from the germline V gene. CDR3 amino acids: CASSLHRGEGTEAFF. CDR3 in DNA: TGTGCCAGCAGCTTACACAGGGGAGAGGGCACTGAAGCTTTCTTT.

Turning to this clonotype: The conserved phenylalanine or tryptophan is not found at the CDR3 terminus, so this likely reflects a read error. Written as DNA, the CDR3 is TGTGCCAGCAGTGAAGGACTAGCCTCAGATACGCAGTATGTT. Protein product: CASSEGLASDTQYV. The chain has TRBV2 and TRBJ2-3; 7 bases match TRBD2. With V trimmed by 1 base and J by 4 bases, 2 bases remained unmatched. This CDR3 has 14 amino acids. Per the germline V gene, CDR1 is SNHLY and CDR2 is FYNNEI.

The genes are TRBV7-2 and TRBJ1-6; no clear D. Germline V gene lookup returns CDR1 SGHTA and CDR2 FQGNSA. The germline V and J ends were trimmed by 1 base and 9 bases, with 10 bases remaining between them. This CDR3 region has 14 residues. CDR3 nucleotides: TGTGCCAGCAGCTTAGAACAGTTCGGTTCACCCCTCCACTTT. As protein: CASSLEQFGSPLHF.

Many counts were recorded for this clonotype. J is TRBJ2-7 and V is TRBV9, with D hard to call. CDR1 and CDR2 (germline): SGDLS, YYNGEE. CDR3 size: 15 residues. Trimming removed 0 bases at V and 5 bases at J, with 15 bases between. CDR3 sequence: CASSVGTLGSNEQYF. The CDR3 DNA is TGTGCCAGCAGCGTAGGTACCCTAGGGTCAAACGAGCAGTACTTC.

The CDR3 reads CASSQYGTGKSPLHF. The DNA for the CDR3 is TGCGCCAGCAGCCAGTACGGGACAGGCAAGTCACCCCTCCACTTT. The rearrangement joins TRBV5-1 to TRBJ1-6; TRBD1 matches at 8 bases. The CDR3 runs 15 residues. J lost 10 bases, V lost 4 bases, and 10 bases had no gene match. The V gene's germline CDR1 is SGHRS and CDR2 YFSETQ.

Many counts were recorded for this clonotype. The chain carries TRBV6-5 and TRBJ1-5; D remains ambiguous. Per the germline V gene, CDR1 is MNHEY and CDR2 is SVGAGI. The CDR3 totals 16 residues. The germline V and J ends were trimmed by 0 bases and 4 bases, with 13 bases remaining between them. CDR3 sequence reads: CASSYSMAGGNQPQHF. The CDR3 DNA is TGTGCCAGCAGTTACTCGATGGCAGGCGGGAATCAGCCCCAGCATTTT.

This clonotype turned up a few times. V and J are TRBV24-1 and TRBJ2-5, with a possible D match to TRBD1 (5 bases). V dropped 0 bases and J dropped 5 bases, with 12 bases sitting between them. Germline V gives CDR1 KGHDR, CDR2 SFDVKD. The CDR3 runs to 15 residues. CDR3 sequence (DNA): TGTGCCACCAGTGATTTGCAAGGGGATGTGGAGACCCAGTACTTC. It codes for CATSDLQGDVETQYF.

This clonotype was counted at least ten times. The J gene is TRBJ2-5, the V gene TRBV28; D ambiguous. V lost 4 bases, J lost 5 bases, and 11 bases lay in between. The CDR3 runs 13 residues. CDR1 MDHEN and CDR2 SYDVKM come from the germline V gene. This chain's CDR3 is CASSSYRWETQYF. The CDR3 DNA sequence: TGTGCCAGCAGTTCATATCGGTGGGAGACCCAGTACTTC.

This clonotype showed up just a few times. This chain uses TRBV7-9 with TRBJ1-3, with D possibly TRBD1 on 6 matching bases. There are 14 residues in the CDR3. CDR1 and CDR2 from the germline V gene are SEHNR and FQNEAQ (reference sequence). The germline V and J ends were trimmed by 5 bases and 5 bases, with 13 bases remaining between them. The CDR3, as DNA: TGTGCCAGCAGCCCCCGGGACAAAAGAAACACCATATATTTT. This sequence encodes CASSPRDKRNTIYF.

There are many counts of this clonotype. The rearrangement links TRBV7-3 to TRBJ2-1; D tentatively fits TRBD1 or TRBD2 (7 bases each). CDR3 length: 17 amino acids. CDR1 and CDR2 from the germline V gene are SGHTA and FQGTGA. Trimming removed 2 bases from V and 3 bases from J, with 17 bases in between. The CDR3 nucleotides are TGTGCCAGCAGCTTAGGGGGGGCGGGACAGAGCTACAATGAGCAGTTCTTC. It codes for CASSLGGAGQSYNEQFF.